Presented here are 17 T cell receptor beta chains from one specimen sequenced in a study of patients and donors after allogeneic stem cell transplantation. MiXCR, applied by TCRdb to the RT-PCR reads, yields one record per CDR3 protein. The data contain 800,000 to 1,000,000 distinct CDR3 sequences, approximately 19% of them seen just once; the ten biggest clones take up roughly 6%. Source material: blood, either unsorted or a sorted T cell fraction (not recorded which). The receptors come from a human donor who was either an allogeneic HSCT recipient or a stem cell or donor lymphocyte infusion donor (not recorded which). It is not recorded whose cells these are; they may come from a transplant donor.

This clonotype was seen a handful of times. The chain combines TRBV12-3 or TRBV12-4 with TRBJ2-7; D may match TRBD1 or TRBD2 (6 bases each). The CDR3 totals 15 residues. With 3 bases removed from V and 1 base from J, the gap between germline ends came to 13 bases. For the CDR3, the DNA is TGTGCCAGCAGTTTGGGGGCGGGGTTATCCTACGAGCAGTACTTC. Translated: CASSLGAGLSYEQYF.

At least ten counts were recorded for this clonotype. This sequence joins TRBV20-1 and TRBJ2-5; TRBD1 might be the D (6 bases). CDR3 length: 17 residues. The germline V gene encodes CDR1 DFQATT and CDR2 SNEGSKA (reference sequence). V lost 3 bases and J lost 5, with 25 bases in between. In nucleotides, the CDR3 is TGCAGTGCTAGCGGTCACAACCAAGAGACCCAGGGGGAGACCCAGTACTTC. Translated, it gives CSASGHNQETQGETQYF.

The chain joins TRBV5-1 to TRBJ2-2; TRBD2 is a possible D gene (6 bases). V was pared by 4 bases and J by 3 bases, with 16 bases between. The germline gives CDR1 SGHRS, CDR2 YFSETQ. This CDR3 comprises 16 residues. CDR3 amino acids: CASSPQGTPHTGELFF. The CDR3 region has the DNA TGCGCCAGCAGCCCACAAGGGACTCCCCACACCGGGGAGCTGTTTTTT. The complete variable domain, with remaining parts taken from reference TRBV5-1 and TRBJ2-2, reads KAGVTQTPRYLIKTRGQQVTLSCSPISGHRSVSWYQQTPGQGLQFLFEYFSETQRNKGNFPGRFSGRQFSNSRSEMNVSTLELGDSALYLCASSPQGTPHTGELFFGEGSRLTVL.

This clonotype has a handful of counts. The chain links TRBV27 to TRBJ1-2; D is unclear. Trimming took 2 bases from V and 4 from J, leaving 14 bases between them. Germline V gene lookup returns CDR1 MNHEY and CDR2 SMNVEV (reference sequence). The CDR3 has 15 residues. This CDR3 is CASSLTSGGSYGYTF. The CDR3 coding sequence is TGTGCCAGCAGTTTAACTTCTGGAGGGAGCTATGGCTACACCTTC.

The sample holds many counts of this clonotype. The V and J genes are TRBV12-3 or TRBV12-4 and TRBJ2-1; D may correspond to TRBD1 or TRBD2 (5 bases each). The length of the CDR3 is 15 residues. V shed 5 bases and J shed 5 bases, with 16 bases lying between them. The CDR3 loop reads CASSTLGTADNEQFF. For the CDR3, the DNA is TGTGCCAGCAGTACCCTTGGGACGGCTGACAATGAGCAGTTCTTC.

The rearrangement links TRBV6-6 to TRBJ1-1; weak D call: TRBD1 (5 bases). Germline V lookup: CDR1 MNHNY, CDR2 SVGAGI (reference sequence). There are 13 residues in the CDR3. Trimming removed 6 bases from V and 8 bases from J, with 16 bases in between. CDR3 region: CASREPTAGEAFF. CDR3 nucleotide sequence: TGTGCCAGCAGGGAACCGACAGCCGGAGAAGCTTTCTTT.

The rearrangement uses TRBV29-1 and TRBJ2-7, with D possibly being TRBD2 (5 bases). Germline V CDR1 and CDR2: SQVTM, ANQGSEA. CDR3 length: 13 amino acids. V was pared by 7 bases and J by 7 bases, with 20 bases between. The CDR3 protein is CSGKREGSGEQYF. The CDR3 coding sequence is TGCAGCGGAAAGCGAGAGGGTTCGGGGGAGCAGTACTTC.

The V call is TRBV27, the J call TRBJ2-5, with 8 positions matching TRBD2. This CDR3 contains 14 residues. J lost 5 bases, V lost 2 bases, and 4 bases had no gene match. Germline lookup yields CDR1 MNHEY and CDR2 SMNVEV (reference sequence). The CDR3: CASSLGVAGETQYF. In DNA form, the CDR3 reads TGTGCCAGCAGTTTAGGGGTAGCGGGGGAGACCCAGTACTTC.

The chain is built from TRBV5-1 and TRBJ1-1; 10 nucleotides line up with TRBD1. With 2 bases clipped from V and 4 bases from J, the junction kept 5 bases outside the gene matches. The V gene's germline CDR1 is SGHRS and CDR2 YFSETQ. The CDR3 covers 15 residues. In nucleotides, the CDR3 is TGCGCCAGCAGCTTCGGACAGGGGGTGAGCACTGAAGCTTTCTTT. Translated, it gives CASSFGQGVSTEAFF.

This clonotype came up a few times. V usage is TRBV12-3 or TRBV12-4 and J usage is TRBJ2-7, with D perhaps matching TRBD2 (6 bases). Trimming shortened V by 5 bases and J by 2 bases, and 13 bases separated the two germline ends. This CDR3 contains 14 residues. This chain's CDR3 is CASSPGLRPYEQYF. The CDR3 nucleotides read TGTGCCAGCAGTCCGGGACTGAGGCCCTACGAGCAGTACTTC.

This clonotype was found many times. The rearrangement joins TRBV7-2 to TRBJ1-5; D gene ambiguous. The germline V and J ends were trimmed by 5 bases and 1 base, with 3 bases remaining between them. Per germline, CDR1 SGHTA and CDR2 FQGNSA. The CDR3 consists of 12 residues. The chain's CDR3 is CASSASNQPQHF. In nucleotides, the CDR3 is TGTGCCAGCAGCGCGAGCAATCAGCCCCAGCATTTT.

This clonotype has a handful of counts. The rearrangement uses TRBV28 and TRBJ2-5; maybe TRBD2 (6 bases). Trimming took 2 bases from V and 6 from J, leaving 10 bases between them. CDR1 and CDR2 from the germline V gene are MDHEN and SYDVKM. The CDR3 totals 13 residues. CDR3 in DNA: TGTGCCAGCAGTTTAGGGCGGGATAAGACCCAGTACTTC. Translating it yields CASSLGRDKTQYF.

The chain links TRBV29-1 to TRBJ2-1; TRBD2 aligns across 11 bases. This CDR3 has 13 amino acids. The junction had 8 bases not matched to a gene; V was cut back by 7 bases and J by 9 bases. CDR1 SQVTM and CDR2 ANQGSEA come from the germline V gene. The CDR3 spells CSGVAGGPTEQFF. The CDR3 region has the DNA TGCAGCGGCGTAGCGGGAGGGCCCACTGAGCAGTTCTTC.

Points on this clonotype: The junction departs from the called germline gene at one end, perhaps through a read error. The chain combines TRBV20-1 with TRBJ2-1, with 12 bases aligning to TRBD1. This CDR3 comprises 16 residues. Germline V CDR1 and CDR2: DFQATT, SNEGSKA (reference sequence). The CDR3 spells CSARGGQGATYNEEFF. The DNA for the CDR3 is TGCAGTGCTAGGGGGGGACAGGGGGCGACCTACAATGAGGAGTTCTTC.

This sequence joins TRBV3-1 and TRBJ1-5; D gene uncertain. CDR1 is LGHDT, CDR2 YNNKEL, per germline (reference sequence). This CDR3 is built from 14 residues. Trimming cost V 0 bases and J 7 bases, with 10 bases left between them. In nucleotides, the CDR3 is TGTGCCAGCAGCCAAGATAGTACTCACCAGCCCCAGCATTTT. Encoded protein: CASSQDSTHQPQHF.

This clonotype was counted between two and nine times. This CDR3 reads CASSPASWGSGEVDGYTF. The CDR3 bases are TGCGCCAGCAGCCCGGCCTCCTGGGGCTCGGGGGAAGTAGATGGCTACACCTTC. The genes are TRBV4-1 and TRBJ1-2; D might be TRBD1 (5 bases). The CDR3 is made up of 18 amino acids. Trimming took 4 bases from V and 6 from J, leaving 27 bases between them. Germline V gene lookup returns CDR1 MGHRA and CDR2 YSYEKL.

The gene calls are TRBV19 and TRBJ1-2, with 10 bases fitting TRBD1. CDR3 length: 14 residues. Germline assignment: CDR1 LNHDA and CDR2 SQIVND (reference sequence). The V segment lost 6 bases and the J segment 6 bases; nucleotides outside the gene matches: 7. CDR3 in amino acids: CASSTPGTGDGYTF. The CDR3 nucleotides are TGTGCCAGTAGCACCCCCGGGACAGGGGATGGCTACACCTTC.